This T cell receptor (beta chain) was found in a study of T cells in Graves' hyperthyroidism and ophthalmopathy. This clonotype was seen at least ten times. A lack of ophthalmopathy progression within 18 months defined stable Graves' hyperthyroidism. V lost 0 bases and J lost 4, with 13 bases in between. The CDR3 is 16 residues long. Per germline, CDR1 SGDLS and CDR2 YYNGEE. TCR beta CDR3 region amplification was performed from RNA transcripts. Primed by the HTBI set, a first-round RT-PCR was run on the TCR CDR3. Using its own MiXCR run on the multiplex PCR reads, TCRdb lists one record per CDR3 protein. The data contain about 500,000 distinct CDR3 sequences, approximately 15% of them seen just once; the ten biggest clones take up less than 20%.

The chain links TRBV9 to TRBJ1-4, with D possibly TRBD1 on 6 matching bases. The source is a woman under 30 with Graves' hyperthyroidism. Sequenced: blood. CDR3 loop: CASSVAQTGLNEKLFF. CDR3 DNA: TGTGCCAGCAGCGTAGCCCAGACAGGACTTAATGAAAAACTGTTTTTT.